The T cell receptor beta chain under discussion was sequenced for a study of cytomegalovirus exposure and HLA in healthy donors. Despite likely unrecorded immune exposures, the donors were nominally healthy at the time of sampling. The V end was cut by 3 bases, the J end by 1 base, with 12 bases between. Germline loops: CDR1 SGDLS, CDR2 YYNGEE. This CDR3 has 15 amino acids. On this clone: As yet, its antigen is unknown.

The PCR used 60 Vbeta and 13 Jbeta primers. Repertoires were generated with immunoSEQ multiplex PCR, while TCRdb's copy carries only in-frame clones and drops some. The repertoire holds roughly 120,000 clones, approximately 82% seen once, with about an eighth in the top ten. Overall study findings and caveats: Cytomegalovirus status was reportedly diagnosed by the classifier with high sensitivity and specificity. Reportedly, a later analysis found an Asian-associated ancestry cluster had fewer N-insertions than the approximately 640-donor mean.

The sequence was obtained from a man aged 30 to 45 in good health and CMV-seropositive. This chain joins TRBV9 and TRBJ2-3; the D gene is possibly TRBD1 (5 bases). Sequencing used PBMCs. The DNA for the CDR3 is TGTGCCAGCAGCGCCCCAGGGCAGGGCACAGATACGCAGTATTTT. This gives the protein CASSAPGQGTDTQYF.